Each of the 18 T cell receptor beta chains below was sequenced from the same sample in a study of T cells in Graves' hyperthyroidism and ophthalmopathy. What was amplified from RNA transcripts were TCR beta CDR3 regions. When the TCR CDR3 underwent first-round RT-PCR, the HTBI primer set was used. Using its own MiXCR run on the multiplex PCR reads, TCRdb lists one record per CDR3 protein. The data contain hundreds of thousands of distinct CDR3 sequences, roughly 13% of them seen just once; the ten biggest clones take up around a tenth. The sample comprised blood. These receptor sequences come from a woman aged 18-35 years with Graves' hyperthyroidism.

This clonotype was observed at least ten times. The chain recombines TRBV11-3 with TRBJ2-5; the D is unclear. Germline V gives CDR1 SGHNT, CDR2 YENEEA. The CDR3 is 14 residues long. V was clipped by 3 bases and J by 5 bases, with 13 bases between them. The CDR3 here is CASSLLYPGETQYF. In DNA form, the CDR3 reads TGTGCCAGCAGCTTGTTGTACCCCGGGGAGACCCAGTACTTC.

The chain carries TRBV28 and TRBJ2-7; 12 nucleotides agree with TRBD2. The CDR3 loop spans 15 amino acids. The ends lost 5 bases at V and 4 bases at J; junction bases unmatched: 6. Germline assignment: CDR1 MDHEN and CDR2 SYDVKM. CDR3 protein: CASSASGRARYEQYF. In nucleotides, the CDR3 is TGTGCCAGCAGTGCTAGCGGGAGGGCAAGATACGAGCAGTACTTC.

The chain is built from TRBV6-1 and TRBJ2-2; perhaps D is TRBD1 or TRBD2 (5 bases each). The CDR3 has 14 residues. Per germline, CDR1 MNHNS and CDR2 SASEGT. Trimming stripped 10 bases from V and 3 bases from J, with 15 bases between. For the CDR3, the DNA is TGTGCCACCGGACCCCAGGGACACACCGGGGAGCTGTTTTTT. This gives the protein CATGPQGHTGELFF.

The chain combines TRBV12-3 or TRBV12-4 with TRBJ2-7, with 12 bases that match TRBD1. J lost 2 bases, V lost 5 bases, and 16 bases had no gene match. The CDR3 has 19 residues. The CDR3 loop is CASSATSIGTGGKTYEQYF. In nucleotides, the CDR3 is TGTGCCAGCAGTGCGACCTCGATCGGGACAGGGGGCAAGACCTACGAGCAGTACTTC.

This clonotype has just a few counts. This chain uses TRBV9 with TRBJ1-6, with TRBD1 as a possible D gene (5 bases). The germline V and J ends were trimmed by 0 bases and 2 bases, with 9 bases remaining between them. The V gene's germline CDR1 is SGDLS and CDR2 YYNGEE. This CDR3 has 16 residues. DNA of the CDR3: TGTGCCAGCAGCGTAGGCAGGGATCCCTATAATTCACCCCTCCACTTT. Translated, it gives CASSVGRDPYNSPLHF.

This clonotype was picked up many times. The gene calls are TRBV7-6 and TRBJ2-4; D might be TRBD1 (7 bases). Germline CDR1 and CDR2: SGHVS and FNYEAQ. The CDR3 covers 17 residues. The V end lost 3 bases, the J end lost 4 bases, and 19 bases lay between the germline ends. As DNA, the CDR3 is TGTGCCAGCAGCTTGAGTGATCGTCAGGGGGGAAAAAACATTCAGTACTTC. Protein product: CASSLSDRQGGKNIQYF. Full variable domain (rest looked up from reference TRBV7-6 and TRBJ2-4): GAGVSQSPRYKVTKRGQDVALRCDPISGHVSLYWYRQALGQGPEFLTYFNYEAQQDKSGLPNDRFSAERPEGSISTLTIQRTEQRDSAMYRCASSLSDRQGGKNIQYFGAGTRLSVL.

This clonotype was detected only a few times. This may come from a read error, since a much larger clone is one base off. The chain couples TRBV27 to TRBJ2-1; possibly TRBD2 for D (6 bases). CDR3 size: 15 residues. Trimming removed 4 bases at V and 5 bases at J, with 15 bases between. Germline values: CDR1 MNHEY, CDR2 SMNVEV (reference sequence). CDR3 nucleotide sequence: TGTGCCAGCAGTTCTGGCTCGCGGGGTAACAATGAGCAGTTCTTC. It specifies CASSSGSRGNNEQFF.

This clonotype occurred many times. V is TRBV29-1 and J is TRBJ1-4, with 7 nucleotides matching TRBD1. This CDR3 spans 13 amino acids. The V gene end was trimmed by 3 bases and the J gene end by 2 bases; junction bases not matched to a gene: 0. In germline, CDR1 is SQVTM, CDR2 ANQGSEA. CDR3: CSVDRGTNEKLFF. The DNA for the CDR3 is TGCAGCGTTGACAGGGGGACTAATGAAAAACTGTTTTTT.

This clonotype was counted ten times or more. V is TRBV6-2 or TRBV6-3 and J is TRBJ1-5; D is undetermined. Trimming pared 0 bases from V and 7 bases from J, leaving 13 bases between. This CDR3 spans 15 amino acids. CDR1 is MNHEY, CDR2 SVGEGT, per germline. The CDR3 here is CASSYSRGAGQPQHF. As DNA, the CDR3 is TGTGCCAGCAGTTACTCGCGGGGAGCTGGACAGCCCCAGCATTTT.

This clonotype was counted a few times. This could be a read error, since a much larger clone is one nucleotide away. The CDR3 sequence is CASSWDQSQHF. CDR3 nucleotide sequence: TGTGCCAGCAGTTGGGATCAGTCCCAGCATTTT. This chain uses TRBV28 with TRBJ1-5; no clear D. The V gene's germline CDR1 is MDHEN and CDR2 SYDVKM. This CDR3 has 11 amino acids.

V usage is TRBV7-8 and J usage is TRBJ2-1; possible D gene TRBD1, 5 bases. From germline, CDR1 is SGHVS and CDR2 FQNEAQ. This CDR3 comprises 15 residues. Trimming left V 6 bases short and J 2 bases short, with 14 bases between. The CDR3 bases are TGTGCCAGCAGTTTACTGACAGACCCCTACAATGAGCAGTTCTTC. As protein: CASSLLTDPYNEQFF. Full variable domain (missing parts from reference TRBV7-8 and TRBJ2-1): GAGVSQSPRYKVAKRGQDVALRCDPISGHVSLFWYQQALGQGPEFLTYFQNEAQLDKSGLPSDRFFAERPEGSVSTLKIQRTQQEDSAVYLCASSLLTDPYNEQFFGPGTRLTVL.

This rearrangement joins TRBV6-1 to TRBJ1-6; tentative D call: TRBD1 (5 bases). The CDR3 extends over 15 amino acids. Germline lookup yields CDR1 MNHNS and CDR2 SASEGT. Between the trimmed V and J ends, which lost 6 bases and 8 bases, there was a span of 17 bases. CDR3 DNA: TGTGCCAGCAGCCAAGACGGGCTGGGGCATTCACCCCTCCACTTT. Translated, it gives CASSQDGLGHSPLHF.

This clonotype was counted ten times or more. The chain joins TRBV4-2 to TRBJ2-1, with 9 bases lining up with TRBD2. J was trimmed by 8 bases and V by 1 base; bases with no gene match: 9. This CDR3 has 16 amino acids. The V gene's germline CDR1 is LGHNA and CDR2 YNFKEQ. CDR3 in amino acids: CASSQVGTSNPDEQFF. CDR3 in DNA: TGTGCCAGCAGCCAAGTGGGGACTAGCAACCCCGATGAGCAGTTCTTC.

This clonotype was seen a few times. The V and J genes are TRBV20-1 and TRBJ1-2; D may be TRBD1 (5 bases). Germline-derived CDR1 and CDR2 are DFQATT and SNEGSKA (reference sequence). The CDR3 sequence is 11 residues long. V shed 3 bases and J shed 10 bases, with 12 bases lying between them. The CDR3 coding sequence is TGCAGTGCTAGTCGCGGGGCAGACTACACCTTC. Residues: CSASRGADYTF.

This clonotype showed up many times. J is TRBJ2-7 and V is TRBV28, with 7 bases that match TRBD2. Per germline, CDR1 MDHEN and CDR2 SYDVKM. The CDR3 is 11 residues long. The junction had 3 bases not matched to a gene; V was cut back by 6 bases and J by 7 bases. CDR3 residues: CASSLGLEQYF. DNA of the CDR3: TGTGCCAGCAGCCTGGGACTAGAGCAGTACTTC. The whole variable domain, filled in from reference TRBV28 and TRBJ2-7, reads DVKVTQSSRYLVKRTGEKVFLECVQDMDHENMFWYRQDPGLGLRLIYFSYDVKMKEKGDIPEGYSVSREKKERFSLILESASTNQTSMYLCASSLGLEQYFGPGTRLTVT.

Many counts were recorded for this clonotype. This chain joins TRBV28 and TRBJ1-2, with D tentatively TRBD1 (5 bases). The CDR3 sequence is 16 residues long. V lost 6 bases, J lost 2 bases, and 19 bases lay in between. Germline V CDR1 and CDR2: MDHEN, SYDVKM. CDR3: CASSPLMRDGNYGYTF. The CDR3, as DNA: TGTGCCAGCAGCCCCTTAATGCGGGACGGAAACTATGGCTACACCTTC.

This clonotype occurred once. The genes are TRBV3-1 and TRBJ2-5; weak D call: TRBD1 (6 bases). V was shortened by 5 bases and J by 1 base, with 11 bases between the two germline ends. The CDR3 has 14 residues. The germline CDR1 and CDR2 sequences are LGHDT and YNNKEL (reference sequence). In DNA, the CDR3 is TGTGCCAGCAGCACAGACAGGCTCCAAGAGACCCAGTACTTC. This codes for CASSTDRLQETQYF.

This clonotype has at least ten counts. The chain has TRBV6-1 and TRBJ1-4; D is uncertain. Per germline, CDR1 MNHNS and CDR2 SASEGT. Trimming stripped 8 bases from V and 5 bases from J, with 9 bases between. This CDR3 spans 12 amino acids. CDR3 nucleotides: TGTGCCAGCGGACCGAGAAATGAAAAACTGTTTTTT. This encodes CASGPRNEKLFF.